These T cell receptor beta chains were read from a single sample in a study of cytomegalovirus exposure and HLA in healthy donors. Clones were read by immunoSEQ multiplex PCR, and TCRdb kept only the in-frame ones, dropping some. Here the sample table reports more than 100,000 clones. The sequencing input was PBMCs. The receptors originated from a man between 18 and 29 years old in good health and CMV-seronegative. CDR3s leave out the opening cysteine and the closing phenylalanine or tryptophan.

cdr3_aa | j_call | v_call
ASSAGTSGYEQY | TRBJ2-7 | TRBV5-1
ASSQPSDTGFQF | TRBJ2-1 | TRBV5-1
ASRSVRQSYYGYT | TRBJ1-2 | TRBV2
ASSPWREQLSNEQF | TRBJ2-1 | TRBV9
ASSRRQGNQPQH | TRBJ1-5 | TRBV18
AISDNGRETGQY | TRBJ2-7 | TRBV10-3
ASSFGGQGYGYT | TRBJ1-2 | TRBV5-1
ASMTSVSSYEQY | TRBJ2-7 | TRBV10-2
ASSRQNTEAF | TRBJ1-1 | TRBV6-5
ASSGTPDRDRASYT | TRBJ1-2 | TRBV6-1
ASSDPLGEQY | TRBJ2-7 | TRBV10-1
ASSPTGPLAGYT | TRBJ1-2 | TRBV6-5
AWRGGPYEQY | . | TRBV30
ASSITGQGGTEAF | TRBJ1-1 | TRBV19
ASSVTGGDIQY | TRBJ2-4 | TRBV5-1
ASSMRLAVTGELF | TRBJ2-2 | TRBV19
ASSLTGAYNQPQH | TRBJ1-5 | TRBV18
ASSWDSSYEQY | TRBJ2-7 | TRBV2
ASSLWGRGSSNQPQH | TRBJ1-5 | TRBV5-6
ASSSTPGTSSQTQY | TRBJ2-5 | TRBV7-2
ASSRSGEQETQY | TRBJ2-5 | TRBV7-6
ASRDGQGGSGYT | TRBJ1-2 | TRBV19
ASSRTGGGGYT | TRBJ1-2 | TRBV28
ASSSGTGATYEQY | TRBJ2-7 | TRBV6-5
ASSPWEINEQY | TRBJ2-7 | TRBV18
ASSFPQTDEAF | TRBJ1-1 | TRBV27
ASSYVAGGGTGELF | TRBJ2-2 | TRBV6-5
ASSWGGFRKEKLF | TRBJ1-4 | TRBV5-6
ACARTDTEAF | TRBJ1-1 | TRBV30
ASSLQGNTEAF | TRBJ1-1 | TRBV27
ASSPRQDTYEQY | . | TRBV27
ASSYQGRSTNYGYT | TRBJ1-2 | TRBV6-5
ASSRRGQETQY | TRBJ2-5 | TRBV27
ASTPIAGHGELF | TRBJ2-2 | TRBV19
ASSLESGVVGTGELF | TRBJ2-2 | TRBV5-1
ASSTGFGTGDYEQY | TRBJ2-7 | TRBV5-4
ASSSPDRGNTEAF | TRBJ1-1 | TRBV7-3
ATSGFVTGDYGYT | TRBJ1-2 | TRBV15
ASSPGGAVGETQY | TRBJ2-5 | TRBV18
ASSLQGQSLVDYGYT | TRBJ1-2 | TRBV13
ASRGEEGYGYT | TRBJ1-2 | TRBV27
ASSIKGQGGYGYT | TRBJ1-2 | TRBV19
ASSVGQSNTEAF | TRBJ1-1 | TRBV6-1
ASSKTGMNTEAF | TRBJ1-1 | TRBV9
ASSPRDRSYEQY | TRBJ2-7 | TRBV6-5
ASSYLAGPQETQY | TRBJ2-5 | TRBV11-2
ASSLAGPGDEQF | TRBJ2-1 | TRBV7-9
ASSLGAQGFCNQPQH | TRBJ1-5 | TRBV7-7
ASSPGPLDTEAF | TRBJ1-1 | TRBV18
SVGLRTGEETQY | TRBJ2-5 | TRBV29-1
ASSSPTGGHYEQY | TRBJ2-7 | TRBV19
ASSPDRGNQPQH | TRBJ1-5 | TRBV2
ASTQPGGKVEQY | . | TRBV28
ASSLDGGGRNEQF | TRBJ2-1 | TRBV5-1
ASSLSGRTANEQF | TRBJ2-1 | TRBV14